These 31 T cell receptor beta chains were all obtained from the same sample, sequenced in a study of glioma-infiltrating T cells. Amplification of TCR alpha and beta CDR3 regions from RNA used iRepertoire nested multiplex PCR. Each CDR3 protein is one row after TCRdb ran MiXCR on the multiplex PCR reads. The sample has a few hundred thousand distinct CDR3 sequences, roughly 41% seen once; the top ten hold 12%. Source material: glioma tissue, nonneoplastic brain tissue, or PBMCs (not recorded which). These TCRs come from a human donor with low-grade glioma or glioblastoma, undergoing nonglioma brain surgery, or in good health (not recorded which).

The chain carries TRBV28 and TRBJ2-1; TRBD2 matches 14 bases. CDR3 length: 19 amino acids. Germline values: CDR1 MDHEN, CDR2 SYDVKM. The V gene end was trimmed by 6 bases and the J gene end by 6 bases; junction bases not matched to a gene: 16. The CDR3 sequence: CASRVPGLAGVMRSNEQFF. CDR3 DNA: TGTGCCAGCAGGGTGCCGGGACTAGCGGGAGTCATGAGGAGCAATGAGCAGTTCTTC.

This clonotype was picked up one time. The chain links TRBV20-1 to TRBJ2-1; 11 bases fit TRBD2. The CDR3 contains 17 residues. Germline assignment: CDR1 DFQATT and CDR2 SNEGSKA (reference sequence). The junction had 11 bases not matched to a gene; V was cut back by 2 bases and J by 5 bases. The CDR3 DNA reads TGCAGTGCTAGATCGACGGGACTAGCGGAAGGTGACAATGAGCAGTTCTTC. It is translated as CSARSTGLAEGDNEQFF.

This clonotype has a count of ten or more. The chain links TRBV20-1 to TRBJ2-7, with D tentatively TRBD2 (6 bases). V was clipped by 2 bases and J by 6 bases, with 11 bases between them. The CDR3 sequence is 12 residues long. Germline V lookup: CDR1 DFQATT, CDR2 SNEGSKA (reference sequence). The CDR3 spells CSARPGASEQYF. CDR3 in DNA: TGCAGTGCTAGACCGGGAGCCTCCGAGCAGTACTTC.

This clonotype occurred a few times. The chain couples TRBV19 to TRBJ2-7; 7 bases align to TRBD2. This CDR3 spans 13 amino acids. With V trimmed by 5 bases and J by 4 bases, 5 bases remained unmatched. Germline assignment: CDR1 LNHDA and CDR2 SQIVND (reference sequence). The CDR3 is CASSFKREYEQYF. In DNA, the CDR3 is TGTGCCAGTAGTTTCAAGCGGGAATACGAGCAGTACTTC. Drawing the rest from reference TRBV19 and TRBJ2-7, the complete variable domain is DGGITQSPKYLFRKEGQNVTLSCEQNLNHDAMYWYRQDPGQGLRLIYYSQIVNDFQKGDIAEGYSVSREKKESFPLTVTSAQKNPTAFYLCASSFKREYEQYFGPGTRLTVT.

The chain combines TRBV20-1 with TRBJ2-1, with D maybe TRBD2 (5 bases). The CDR3 extends over 16 amino acids. Trimming stripped 0 bases from V and 3 bases from J, with 15 bases between. Germline lookup yields CDR1 DFQATT and CDR2 SNEGSKA (reference sequence). The CDR3 spells CSARDLVGADYNEQFF. The CDR3 nucleotides are TGCAGTGCTAGAGATCTGGTGGGAGCGGACTACAATGAGCAGTTCTTC.

V usage is TRBV20-1 and J usage is TRBJ1-5, with D possibly TRBD1 on 5 matching bases. Germline V gene sequence: CDR1 DFQATT, CDR2 SNEGSKA (reference sequence). Trimming pared 5 bases from V and 2 bases from J, leaving 13 bases between. This CDR3 spans 14 amino acids. CDR3 loop: CSAGSGRRNQPQHF. The CDR3 DNA reads TGCAGTGCTGGCTCGGGACGGCGCAATCAGCCCCAGCATTTT.

The chain combines TRBV29-1 with TRBJ2-3, with D unclear. The germline V and J ends were trimmed by 4 bases and 2 bases, with 10 bases remaining between them. The CDR3 is 13 amino acids. CDR1 SQVTM and CDR2 ANQGSEA come from the germline V gene. The CDR3 nucleotides read TGCAGCGTTGCTGGTTTAGTCACAGATACGCAGTATTTT. As protein: CSVAGLVTDTQYF.

With respect to this clonotype: Just one base apart from a much larger clone, this may be a read error. The chain joins TRBV7-3 to TRBJ2-6, with 7 bases identical to TRBD2. V lost 7 bases, J lost 4 bases, and 7 bases stayed unmatched. Germline CDR1 reads SGHTA; CDR2 reads FQGTGA. The CDR3 spans 15 residues. The CDR3 region is CASTLMGGGANVLTF. CDR3 nucleotides: TGTGCCAGCACCCTCATGGGAGGGGGGGCCAACGTCCTGACTTTC.

DNA of the CDR3: TGTGCCAGCAGTATCCAGGGGGCAGGTTACAATGAGCAGTTCTTC. Its protein is CASSIQGAGYNEQFF. The V gene is TRBV28, the J gene TRBJ2-1, with 8 bases identical to TRBD1. Germline V gives CDR1 MDHEN, CDR2 SYDVKM. CDR3 length: 15 residues. V shed 5 bases and J 4 bases; nucleotides not matched to a gene: 7.

J is TRBJ2-2 and V is TRBV5-1; no firm D call. Trimming cost V 0 bases and J 0 bases, with 6 bases left between them. The germline V gene encodes CDR1 SGHRS and CDR2 YFSETQ. This CDR3 has 15 residues. The CDR3 coding sequence is TGCGCCAGCAGCTTGGTACAGTCGAACACCGGGGAGCTGTTTTTT. Translating gives CASSLVQSNTGELFF.

The gene calls are TRBV7-2 and TRBJ2-5, with unresolved D. V dropped 5 bases and J dropped 4 bases, with 14 bases sitting between them. The CDR3 totals 14 residues. Germline V gene lookup returns CDR1 SGHTA and CDR2 FQGNSA. The CDR3 loop is CASSRNPGRETQYF. CDR3 in DNA: TGTGCCAGCAGCCGAAACCCCGGGCGAGAGACCCAGTACTTC.

Concerning this clonotype itself: A single base separates this from a much larger clone, so it may be a read error. The chain is built from TRBV6-2 or TRBV6-3 and TRBJ2-1; 10 nucleotides line up with TRBD2. The length of the CDR3 is 16 residues. Germline V gene lookup returns CDR1 MNHEY and CDR2 SVGEGT. Written as DNA, the CDR3 is TGTGCCAGCAGCAGAAGCGGGAGGGGGTCCTACAATAAGCAGTTCTTC. Residues: CASSRSGRGSYNKQFF.

The chain's CDR3 is CASRPRTAHEQYF. In nucleotides, the CDR3 is TGTGCCAGCAGGCCCAGGACCGCCCACGAGCAGTACTTC. The V call is TRBV2, the J call TRBJ2-7; D is undetermined. V lost 6 bases to trimming and J lost 5 bases, with 14 bases between them. The CDR3 loop spans 13 amino acids. Germline values: CDR1 SNHLY, CDR2 FYNNEI.

This clonotype turned up a few times. This chain uses TRBV20-1 with TRBJ2-7; the D is unclear. The ends were cut back, 6 bases at V and 3 bases at J, with 24 bases in the middle. The germline V gene has CDR1 DFQATT and CDR2 SNEGSKA (reference sequence). The CDR3 covers 16 residues. The CDR3 DNA reads TGCAGTGCCCCAGCCCCCAGCCCGCTCGGGCTCTACGAGCAGTACTTC. Its protein product is CSAPAPSPLGLYEQYF.

The V call is TRBV28, the J call TRBJ2-7, with D perhaps being TRBD1 or TRBD2 (5 bases each). V was cut by 5 bases and J by 2 bases, with 10 bases left in between. This CDR3 region has 13 residues. Germline CDR1 is MDHEN and CDR2 is SYDVKM. CDR3 sequence: CASSVGRTYEQYF. The DNA for the CDR3 is TGTGCCAGCAGTGTGGGACGGACCTACGAGCAGTACTTC.

Regarding this clonotype: Being one base from a much bigger clone, this may be a read error. The chain has TRBV6-2 or TRBV6-3 and TRBJ2-1, with D unresolved. Deletions cut 8 bases from V and 10 bases from J, with 15 bases between. The CDR3 is 12 amino acids. The V gene's germline CDR1 is MNHEY and CDR2 SVGEGT. This CDR3 reads CASRNRRSEQFF. The DNA of the CDR3 is TGTGCCAGCCGGAACCGACGATCCGAGCAGTTCTTC.

This clonotype was seen more than once but under ten times. This chain links TRBV11-3 with TRBJ2-7; a weak D match, TRBD2 (6 bases). V was trimmed by 6 bases and J by 3 bases, leaving 18 bases between them. This CDR3 has 15 amino acids. CDR1 is SGHNT, CDR2 YENEEA, per germline. The CDR3 sequence: CASSKGLSPNYEQYF. Here the CDR3 DNA reads TGTGCCAGCAGTAAGGGACTTAGCCCTAACTACGAGCAGTACTTC.

This clonotype has more than one count but fewer than ten. V and J are TRBV4-2 and TRBJ2-7, with TRBD2 identical over 8 bases. There are 16 residues in the CDR3. From germline, CDR1 is LGHNA and CDR2 YNFKEQ. The J segment lost 1 base and the V segment lost 4 bases, leaving 9 bases of the junction unmatched. DNA for the CDR3: TGTGCCAGCAGCCCGACCCGGGCGGGAGGTTCCTACGAGCAGTACTTC. Protein product: CASSPTRAGGSYEQYF.

Comment on this clonotype: The germline gene is not matched at one end of the junction; a read error may be the cause. Written as DNA, the CDR3 is TGTGCCAGCAGCTTAGCCTCTAGCGGAACCCAGTACTTT. This sequence encodes CASSLASSGTQYF. J is TRBJ2-5 and V is TRBV7-2; TRBD2 aligns across 7 bases. Germline values: CDR1 SGHTA, CDR2 FQGNSA. The CDR3 covers 13 residues.

Comment on this clonotype: One end of the junction is discordant with germline, which a read error may explain. J is TRBJ1-2 and V is TRBV7-3, with D tentatively TRBD1 (5 bases). Per the germline V gene, CDR1 is SGHTA and CDR2 is FQGTGA. This CDR3 region has 15 residues. The DNA of the CDR3 is TGTGCCAGCAGCCAAGGGACGGAGGCTAACTATGGCTGCACCTTC. Translation: CASSQGTEANYGCTF.

In the case of this clonotype: The junction shows a germline mismatch at one end, possibly a read error. In nucleotides, the CDR3 is TGTGACAGCAGTCTAGCGGGAGATCCCGATACGCAGTATTTT. Protein sequence: CDSSLAGDPDTQYF. The V gene is TRBV6-1, the J gene TRBJ2-3; 10 nucleotides agree with TRBD2. Germline CDR1 is MNHNS and CDR2 is SASEGT. This CDR3 is built from 14 residues.

This clonotype appeared many times. V and J are TRBV20-1 and TRBJ2-3, with unresolved D. The CDR3 is 13 residues long. The V gene lost 1 base and the J gene lost 2 bases, with 7 bases spanning the gap. Germline V gene data show CDR1 as DFQATT and CDR2 as SNEGSKA (reference sequence). The chain's CDR3 is CSARVLVTDTQYF. The CDR3 DNA reads TGCAGTGCTAGAGTGCTAGTCACAGATACGCAGTATTTT.

The chain couples TRBV19 to TRBJ1-5, with TRBD1 matching over 7 bases. The CDR3 contains 15 residues. Trimming cost V 8 bases and J 2 bases; bases outside gene matches: 9. CDR1 is LNHDA, CDR2 SQIVND, per germline (reference sequence). The CDR3 DNA is TGTGCCAGTCGGGATTGGGGGACAGGCAATCAGCCCCAGCATTTT. Protein product: CASRDWGTGNQPQHF.

Ten or more counts support this clonotype. V is TRBV15 and J is TRBJ2-7; 7 bases align to TRBD1. The length of the CDR3 is 14 residues. Germline V gene lookup returns CDR1 LNHNV and CDR2 YYDKDF (reference sequence). Losses at the gene ends were 4 bases for V and 1 base for J; bases not matched to a gene: 4. CDR3 sequence: CATSTDRVSYEQYF. CDR3 sequence (DNA): TGTGCCACCAGCACTGACAGGGTATCCTACGAGCAGTACTTC.

Points on this clonotype: One end of the junction varies from germline; a read error may be responsible. The J gene is TRBJ2-7, the V gene TRBV25-1, with D unclear. The CDR3 length is 12 residues. CDR1 is MGHDK, CDR2 SYGVNS, per germline. The CDR3 spells CASSDLSYERYF. As DNA, the CDR3 is TGTGCCAGCAGTGACCTGTCCTACGAGCGGTACTTC.

The V and J genes are TRBV19 and TRBJ2-7; D uncertain. Trimming took 8 bases from V and 2 from J, leaving 10 bases between them. Per the germline V gene, CDR1 is LNHDA and CDR2 is SQIVND (reference sequence). The CDR3 extends over 12 amino acids. The CDR3 reads CASQGLAYEQYF. DNA for the CDR3: TGTGCCAGTCAAGGGCTGGCCTACGAGCAGTACTTC.

At least ten counts were recorded for this clonotype. CDR3 sequence: CSARHPWLSKETQYF. The CDR3 coding sequence is TGCAGTGCTAGGCATCCTTGGCTGTCAAAGGAGACCCAGTACTTC. The rearrangement uses TRBV20-1 and TRBJ2-5, with no clear D. The V and J ends lost 3 bases and 5 bases respectively, with 19 bases between them. Germline V gives CDR1 DFQATT, CDR2 SNEGSKA (reference sequence). The CDR3 is made up of 15 amino acids.

In regard to this clonotype: A junction end diverges from the germline sequence, so it may reflect a read error. The V call is TRBV28, the J call TRBJ2-1, with a tentative D call TRBD2 (5 bases). In germline, CDR1 is MDHEN, CDR2 SYDVKM. The length of the CDR3 is 11 residues. The CDR3 DNA is TGTGCCAGCAGGGACTCGGCCGTACTAATCTTC. Its protein is CASRDSAVLIF. Supplemented by reference TRBV28 and TRBJ2-1, the full variable domain reads DVKVTQSSRYLVKRTGEKVFLECVQDMDHENMFWYRQDPGLGLRLIYFSYDVKMKEKGDIPEGYSVSREKKERFSLILESASTNQTSMYLCASRDSAVLIFGPGTRLTVL.

This clonotype appeared a few times. This chain links TRBV25-1 with TRBJ1-6, with D possibly matching TRBD1 (5 bases). The germline CDR1 and CDR2 sequences are MGHDK and SYGVNS. The CDR3 is 14 amino acids. V was pared by 4 bases and J by 7 bases, with 11 bases between. CDR3: CASSVSGFNSPLHF. The CDR3 region has the DNA TGTGCCAGCAGTGTATCAGGGTTCAATTCACCCCTCCACTTT.

The V gene is TRBV28, the J gene TRBJ2-1; D perhaps matches TRBD2 (6 bases). The germline V gene has CDR1 MDHEN and CDR2 SYDVKM. V lost 5 bases, J lost 3 bases, and 17 bases lay in between. This CDR3 region has 16 residues. The CDR3 DNA reads as TGTGCCAGCAGTCTCTTTGCACCGGGGGACTACAATGAGCAGTTCTTC. It translates to CASSLFAPGDYNEQFF.

The CDR3 spells CATRGRYGQYF. CDR3 sequence (DNA): TGTGCCACCCGGGGGAGGTACGGGCAGTACTTC. The chain is built from TRBV25-1 and TRBJ2-5; perhaps TRBD2 as D (6 bases). Germline values: CDR1 MGHDK, CDR2 SYGVNS. V was trimmed by 10 bases and J by 11 bases, leaving 17 bases between them. The CDR3 is 11 residues long. Combining the CDR3 with reference TRBV25-1 and TRBJ2-5 gives the whole variable domain EADIYQTPRYLVIGTGKKITLECSQTMGHDKMYWYQQDPGMELHLIHYSYGVNSTEKGDLSSESTVSRIRTEHFPLTLESARPSHTSQYLCATRGRYGQYFGPGTRLLVL.